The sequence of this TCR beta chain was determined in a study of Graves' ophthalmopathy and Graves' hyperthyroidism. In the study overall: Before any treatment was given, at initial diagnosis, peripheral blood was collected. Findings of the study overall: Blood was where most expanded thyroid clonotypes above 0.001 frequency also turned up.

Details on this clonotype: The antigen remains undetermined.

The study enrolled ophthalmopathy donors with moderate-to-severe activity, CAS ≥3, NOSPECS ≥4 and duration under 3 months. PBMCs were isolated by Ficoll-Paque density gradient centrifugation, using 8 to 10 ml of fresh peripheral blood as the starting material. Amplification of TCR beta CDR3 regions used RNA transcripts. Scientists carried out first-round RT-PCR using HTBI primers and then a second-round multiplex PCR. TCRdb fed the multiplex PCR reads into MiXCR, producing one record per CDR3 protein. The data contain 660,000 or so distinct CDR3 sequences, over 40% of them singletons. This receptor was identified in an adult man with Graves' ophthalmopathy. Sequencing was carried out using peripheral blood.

The CDR3 here is CASSLDLGNTEAFF. DNA for the CDR3: TGTGCCAGCAGCCTTGATCTGGGGAACACTGAAGCTTTCTTT. The genes are TRBV7-2 and TRBJ1-1; D call uncertain. Germline values: CDR1 SGHTA, CDR2 FQGNSA. Trimming shortened V by 5 bases and J by 1 base, and 11 bases separated the two germline ends. The CDR3 has 14 residues.